Given below is one T cell receptor beta chain in context. It has no known antigen specificity. No base quality information exists; no much larger clone differs at one position. TCRbeta CDR3 regions were amplified from genomic DNA by means of the immunoSEQ Assay, a bias-controlled multiplex PCR. The original pipeline was this. The number of nucleated cells in each sample was estimated from the amplification of reference gene primers within the assay. Sequence reads were collapsed and filtered to measure the absolute abundance of every unique TCRbeta CDR3 rearrangement. For each sample, productive Simpson clonality was calculated by taking the square root of Simpson's diversity index across productive rearrangements. TCRdb carries this immuneACCESS record with in-frame sequences only. Its versions omit some clonotypes, under half of them owing to an unresolved V gene in the studies checked, with the rest unexplained. V, J and clone size were drawn from that table, and D and trimming were deduced from the DNA. For this sample there are almost 350,000 clones; about 88% appear just once. The ten most abundant clones make up about 0.94% of the sample.

Spanning cysteine to phenylalanine, the CDR3 consists of 15 amino acids. Just CDR3 DNA is preserved here, 45 bases in frame from base 1. The germline ends are 12 bases apart after V is trimmed by 2 bases and J by 7 bases. From a lookup of the germline V gene, CDR1 and CDR2 are MDHEN and SYDVKM. In the prospective study, participants were roughly 18 to 100 years old, resided in 24 geographic areas of the United States, and were enrolled through a virtual design. In the prospective study, cohorts were assigned on the basis of participant-reported clinical history obtained from a screening survey and a study questionnaire. Exposed participants had been in contact with someone with a PCR-confirmed or clinician-diagnosed COVID-19 case within 2 weeks of study entry. Each participant in the prospective study had whole blood, serum and a nasopharyngeal or oropharyngeal swab collected by mobile phlebotomists. Prospective study participants could optionally give additional blood draws and questionnaires over an approximately two-month period. Before DNA extraction, blood samples from the prospective study were shipped at room temperature or frozen.

The data stem from a study of blood T cell repertoires in COVID-19 (dated by TCRdb to about 2020). Regarding the research as a whole: Collaborator samples came from the United States, Italy and Spain and covered acute and convalescent phases of COVID-19. The prospective study material was composed of cDNA or gDNA derived from T cells, B-cell-depleted T cells, or PBMCs. Samples came from the ongoing ImmuneRACE study (first 160 participants) plus 1,254 subjects from 6 global collaborators. The repertoires were released in a freely available public database intended as a resource for research on the immune response to SARS-CoV-2. Deeply sampled blood TCRbeta repertoires from subjects exposed to, actively infected with, or recovered from COVID-19 were included in the dataset. Where HLA class I and class II types were available, the types were taken from metadata supplied by the sample provider, not from assay-based typing. Nearly every sample came with metadata listing a de-identified subject ID, COVID-19 status, age in years and sex.

Here is what the overall study found, with its caveats: Clinical and demographic metadata were provided uncurated, with the amount varying by source and participant.

Sequenced input: PBMCs or T cells enriched from blood (not recorded which). Here the chain combines TRBV28 and TRBJ1-6; 5 matching bases give a weak D call of TRBD1. The TCR originated in a woman aged 30 to 39 who had been exposed to COVID-19. The nucleotide sequence reads TGTGCCAGCAGTTTAGTTTCTTCAGGGAATTCACCCCTCCACTTT. It translates as CASSLVSSGNSPLHF.